Listed below are T cell receptor beta chains from one sample, sequenced in a study of T cells in Graves' hyperthyroidism and ophthalmopathy. TCRdb ran MiXCR on the multiplex PCR reads and lists one entry per CDR3 protein. The sample carries hundreds of thousands of distinct CDR3 sequences, roughly 40% recorded once. Sequenced: blood. These receptors all stem from a young man with Graves' hyperthyroidism. CDR3s include the opening cysteine and the closing phenylalanine or tryptophan. A D gene is named only where the DNA matches it firmly. Size is stated for part of the rows, as once, few or many counts, or as a class when the clone is expanded.

>TRBV25-1|.|.|TRBJ2-7
TGTGCCAGTTTCCTGGGGGGCGAGCAGTACTTC
CASFLGGEQYF
>TRBV2|.|.|TRBJ2-5
TGTGCCAGCGGGGCAGTCCATAGCAATCAGCCCCAGTACTTC
CASGAVHSNQPQYF
>TRBV7-2|.|.|TRBJ1-1
TGCGCCAGCAGCCAGCGGCCGGGAGAAAGCATGAACACTGAAGCTTTCTTT
CASSQRPGESMNTEAFF
>TRBV7-2|once|.|TRBJ2-2
TGTGCCAGCGGCGCCGACCCAGCCGGCGGGGAGCTGTTTTTT
CASGADPAGGELFF
>TRBV2|few|TRBD1|TRBJ2-5
TGTGCCAGCAGTGTGGGGACAGGGGCTTTGGAGACCCAGTACTTC
CASSVGTGALETQYF
>TRBV25-1|.|.|TRBJ2-2
TGTGCCAGCAGTGCTAGATCGGGAACGCGGTTGGCCGGGGAGCTGTTTTTT
CASSARSGTRLAGELFF
>TRBV9|many|.|TRBJ2-7
TGTGCCAGCAGCGTAGATGAGGGCCACGAGCAGTACTTC
CASSVDEGHEQYF
>TRBV7-3|.|TRBD2|TRBJ2-7
TGTGCCAGCAGCTTAGATCCGGGACTAGCGGAGTACGAGCAGTACTTC
CASSLDPGLAEYEQYF
>TRBV7-9|many|.|TRBJ1-5
TGTGCCAGCAGCTCAAAGGAGGGCGTGCATCAGCCCCAGCATTTT
CASSSKEGVHQPQHF
>TRBV29-1|many|.|TRBJ1-1
TGCAGCGTTGAAGATCCAGACCTCACTGAAGCTTTCTTT
CSVEDPDLTEAFF